The next 10 T cell receptor beta chains were all read from a single sample in a study of blood T cells in healthy people across ages. Then a second PCR, running roughly 6 to 11 cycles, was carried out with a sample-barcoded 5' primer and a J-beta primer mix. TCRdb reanalysed the 5' RACE reads using MiXCR and keeps one entry per CDR3 protein. The sample contains 1.5 million to 2 million distinct CDR3 sequences, 49% of which appear only once. The sequenced sample consisted of blood. These receptors came from a woman between 35 and 50 years old in good health.

The V gene is TRBV20-1, the J gene TRBJ1-6; 7 positions agree with TRBD1. The junction had 7 bases not matched to a gene; V was cut back by 5 bases and J by 9 bases. Germline V CDR1 and CDR2: DFQATT, SNEGSKA (reference sequence). CDR3 length: 13 residues. The CDR3 sequence: CSAVTGDLSPLHF. The CDR3 DNA is TGCAGTGCTGTCACAGGGGATCTTTCACCCCTCCACTTT.

The chain carries TRBV2 and TRBJ2-3; 8 bases are a match to TRBD1. This CDR3 spans 16 amino acids. The germline V gene encodes CDR1 SNHLY and CDR2 FYNNEI. V lost 7 bases and J lost 3; bases outside the gene matches: 12. CDR3 sequence: CASTLRGRGQTDTQYF. DNA of the CDR3: TGTGCCAGCACCCTGAGAGGCAGGGGGCAGACAGATACGCAGTATTTT.

The J gene is TRBJ2-1, the V gene TRBV7-9; weak D call: TRBD1 (6 bases). Looked up from germline, CDR1 is SEHNR and CDR2 is FQNEAQ (reference sequence). The V and J ends lost 5 bases and 0 bases respectively, with 14 bases between them. This CDR3 region has 16 residues. The CDR3 protein is CASSPATGSSYNEQFF. The CDR3 nucleotides are TGTGCCAGCAGCCCAGCAACAGGGAGCTCCTACAATGAGCAGTTCTTC.

V gene TRBV4-3 combines with J gene TRBJ2-7; a weak D match, TRBD2 (7 bases). Near its end, the DNA agrees better with TRBJ2-4, so the J call may be wrong. The CDR3 covers 16 residues. Germline assignment: CDR1 LGHNA and CDR2 YSLEER. CDR3 sequence (DNA): TGCGCCAGCAGCCAAGATACGGGGGGCTGGGAAAACATTCAGTACTTC. Translation gives CASSQDTGGWENIQYF.

The chain has TRBV10-3 and TRBJ2-5; D gene ambiguous. Per the germline V gene, CDR1 is ENHRY and CDR2 is SYGVKD. The CDR3 consists of 12 residues. V dropped 4 bases and J dropped 5 bases, with 8 bases sitting between them. The CDR3 region has the DNA TGTGCCATCAGTGCGGTGGGGGAGACCCAGTACTTC. It specifies CAISAVGETQYF.

The rearrangement joins TRBV6-2 or TRBV6-3 to TRBJ2-4, with a tentative D call TRBD2 (6 bases). This CDR3 spans 15 amino acids. Germline V gives CDR1 MNHEY, CDR2 SVGEGT. The CDR3 is CASGSQAPAKNIQYF. CDR3 sequence (DNA): TGTGCGAGCGGGTCACAGGCCCCAGCCAAAAACATTCAGTACTTC.

There are a few counts of this clonotype. The genes are TRBV7-9 and TRBJ1-2, with D perhaps matching TRBD1 (5 bases). Germline-derived CDR1 and CDR2 are SEHNR and FQNEAQ (reference sequence). V lost 5 bases and J 8 bases, leaving 15 bases between the germline ends. The CDR3 covers 13 residues. CDR3 amino acids: CASSNRDGVGYTF. Written as DNA, the CDR3 is TGTGCCAGCAGCAACCGGGACGGTGTAGGCTACACCTTC.

The chain carries TRBV27 and TRBJ2-7; the D gene could be TRBD1 or TRBD2 (5 bases each). V was trimmed by 5 bases and J by 2 bases, leaving 16 bases between them. Germline V gene lookup returns CDR1 MNHEY and CDR2 SMNVEV (reference sequence). The CDR3 runs 15 residues. In nucleotides, the CDR3 is TGTGCCAGCAGTCCGGGTCAACCGGGGCCCTACGAGCAGTACTTC. It codes for CASSPGQPGPYEQYF.

This clonotype has only a few counts. The chain uses TRBV12-3 or TRBV12-4 and TRBJ2-2; 8 bases are shared with TRBD2. The CDR3 totals 14 residues. The J segment lost 4 bases and the V segment lost 6 bases, leaving 4 bases of the junction unmatched. DNA of the CDR3: TGTGCCAGCAGCCATGCGGGAGGCACCGGGGAGCTGTTTTTT. It codes for CASSHAGGTGELFF.

The chain is built from TRBV2 and TRBJ2-1, with D unresolved. Germline-derived CDR1 and CDR2 are SNHLY and FYNNEI. Deletions cut 5 bases from V and 13 bases from J, with 12 bases between. The CDR3 consists of 11 residues. CDR3 protein: CASSPLESQFF. The CDR3 DNA sequence: TGTGCCAGCAGTCCCCTTGAATCACAGTTCTTC.